The 8 T cell receptor beta chains given below trace back to one sample, sequenced in a study of blood T cell repertoires in COVID-19. Using immunoSEQ multiplex PCR, the repertoire was profiled, and TCRdb retains in-frame clones only, with some absent. The data show some 400,000 clones, 90% to 95% seen once. The specimen was PBMCs or T cells enriched from blood (not recorded which). The receptors derive from a woman aged 40 to 50 who had been exposed to COVID-19.

This clone has just a few counts. The rearrangement joins TRBV24-1 to TRBJ1-2, with D hard to call. The length of the CDR3 is 12 residues. Germline V CDR1 and CDR2: KGHDR, SFDVKD. V gave up 3 bases and J gave up 8 bases, with 9 bases separating them. CDR3: CATSDVLKGYTF. The CDR3 DNA sequence: TGTGCCACCAGTGATGTCCTAAAGGGCTACACCTTC.

The chain uses TRBV2 and TRBJ1-3, with no clear D. V was trimmed by 8 bases and J by 0 bases, leaving 11 bases between them. This CDR3 comprises 14 residues. Per germline, CDR1 SNHLY and CDR2 FYNNEI. The CDR3 here is CASCRVISGNTIYF. The CDR3 DNA reads as TGTGCCAGCTGCCGGGTCATCTCTGGAAACACCATATATTTT.

This chain joins TRBV5-8 and TRBJ1-6; D is unclear. The CDR3 runs 15 residues. The germline V gene encodes CDR1 SGHTS and CDR2 YDEGEE. Deletions cut 0 bases from V and 7 bases from J, with 11 bases between. CDR3 in DNA: TGTGCCAGCAGCTTGGCGTCAGGTGTGAATTCACCCCTCCACTTT. Its translation is CASSLASGVNSPLHF.

This chain uses TRBV9 with TRBJ2-2, with TRBD1 matching 8 bases. The CDR3 extends over 15 amino acids. From germline, CDR1 is SGDLS and CDR2 YYNGEE. Trimming took 0 bases from V and 6 from J; bases not matched to a gene: 4. CDR3 sequence reads: CASSVAGTGPGELFF. In DNA form, the CDR3 reads TGTGCCAGCAGCGTAGCTGGGACAGGCCCCGGGGAGCTGTTTTTT.

This chain connects TRBV5-1 to TRBJ2-7, with a weak D call TRBD2 (6 bases). Germline CDR1 reads SGHRS; CDR2 reads YFSETQ. V dropped 4 bases and J dropped 0 bases, with 17 bases sitting between them. The CDR3 has 16 residues. CDR3 nucleotides: TGCGCCAGCAGCGGGCGGGACGGTCCTAGCTCCTACGAGCAGTACTTC. Protein sequence: CASSGRDGPSSYEQYF.

The V gene is TRBV7-9, the J gene TRBJ1-2, with a possible D match to TRBD1 (6 bases). Per the germline V gene, CDR1 is SEHNR and CDR2 is FQNEAQ (reference sequence). The ends were cut back, 3 bases at V and 8 bases at J, with 19 bases in the middle. There are 15 residues in the CDR3. CDR3 amino acids: CASSFWEGGLEGYTF. Here the CDR3 DNA reads TGTGCCAGCAGCTTCTGGGAGGGGGGCTTGGAGGGCTACACCTTC.

The genes are TRBV6-1 and TRBJ1-5, with D possibly TRBD1 on 5 matching bases. The CDR3 totals 16 residues. CDR1 is MNHNS and CDR2 is SASEGT in the germline V gene. With 4 bases removed from V and 5 bases from J, the gap between germline ends came to 18 bases. CDR3 residues: CASSGNRGRGDQPQHF. CDR3 DNA: TGTGCCAGCAGTGGGAATCGCGGGAGGGGAGATCAGCCCCAGCATTTT.

The gene calls are TRBV7-3 and TRBJ2-1; a possible D gene is TRBD1 (6 bases). The CDR3 is 17 amino acids. The germline V gene encodes CDR1 SGHTA and CDR2 FQGTGA. V gave up 4 bases and J gave up 4 bases, with 20 bases separating them. CDR3 DNA sequence: TGTGCCAGCAGCTCCTCTGCACAGGGCGTCCGATACAATGAGCAGTTCTTC. Residues: CASSSSAQGVRYNEQFF.